These 20 T cell receptor beta chains originate from one sample sequenced in a study of T cells in Graves' hyperthyroidism and ophthalmopathy. RNA transcripts gave rise to amplified TCR beta CDR3 regions. Researchers ran a first-round RT-PCR on the TCR CDR3 using the HTBI primer set. TCRdb reanalysed the multiplex PCR reads using MiXCR and keeps one entry per CDR3 protein. Seen here are 300,000 or so distinct CDR3 sequences, roughly 17% observed once, and the top ten hold approximately 31%. The sequencing input was blood. The receptors stem from a man under 40 with Graves' hyperthyroidism.

The V gene is TRBV3-1, the J gene TRBJ1-5; D gene ambiguous. Per the germline V gene, CDR1 is LGHDT and CDR2 is YNNKEL (reference sequence). The CDR3 length is 15 residues. V lost 2 bases and J lost 4, with 12 bases in between. CDR3 protein: CASSQSTLRNQPQHF. DNA of the CDR3: TGTGCCAGCAGCCAAAGTACACTTCGAAATCAGCCCCAGCATTTT. The whole variable domain, filled in from reference TRBV3-1 and TRBJ1-5, reads DTAVSQTPKYLVTQMGNDKSIKCEQNLGHDTMYWYKQDSKKFLKIMFSYNNKELIINETVPNRFSPKSPDKAHLNLHINSLELGDSAVYFCASSQSTLRNQPQHFGDGTRLSIL.

This clonotype was observed a handful of times. This chain links TRBV6-1 with TRBJ2-5; TRBD2 is a possible D gene (5 bases). Trimming took 6 bases from V and 4 from J, leaving 24 bases between them. Germline-derived CDR1 and CDR2 are MNHNS and SASEGT. The CDR3 extends over 17 amino acids. The CDR3, as DNA: TGTGCCAGCAGCTACATAAGCGGAGCCGCGTCTCCAGAGACCCAGTACTTC. Protein: CASSYISGAASPETQYF.

This chain links TRBV10-1 with TRBJ2-5; 8 bases align to TRBD2. The CDR3 has 15 amino acids. Germline CDR1 WNHNN, CDR2 SYGVQD (reference sequence). V gave up 7 bases and J gave up 5 bases; unmatched junction bases: 12. DNA of the CDR3: TGCGCCAGCACGTCAACGGGAGGGCCGGAGGAGACCCAGTACTTC. As protein: CASTSTGGPEETQYF.

This clonotype was counted only a few times. V is TRBV11-2 and J is TRBJ1-3; D gene ambiguous. The CDR3 extends over 15 amino acids. Germline V gene lookup returns CDR1 SGHAT and CDR2 FQNNGV. V was clipped by 0 bases and J by 0 bases, with 6 bases between them. Written as DNA, the CDR3 is TGTGCCAGCAGCTTAGATCGGTACTCTGGAAACACCATATATTTT. Translating gives CASSLDRYSGNTIYF.

This clonotype was counted many times. The chain joins TRBV12-3 or TRBV12-4 to TRBJ2-7; 9 bases align to TRBD1. Unmatched junction bases numbered 8, after V lost 6 bases and J lost 5 bases. This CDR3 contains 14 residues. CDR3 DNA: TGTGCCAGCAGACCCGGGACAGGGTCTCACGAGCAGTACTTC. It translates to CASRPGTGSHEQYF.

This clonotype showed up many times. The chain uses TRBV7-3 and TRBJ2-5; D tentatively reads TRBD1 or TRBD2 (5 bases each). CDR1 is SGHTA and CDR2 is FQGTGA in the germline V gene. This CDR3 has 14 residues. The V end was cut by 5 bases, the J end by 5 bases, with 15 bases between. CDR3 sequence reads: CASSPVGWDETQYF. The CDR3 nucleotides read TGTGCCAGCAGCCCCGTAGGATGGGACGAGACCCAGTACTTC.

This clonotype came up many times. CDR3 DNA sequence: TGTGCCAGCTCCCCCATCGAGCAGCCGAACACTGAAGCTTTCTTT. Translating gives CASSPIEQPNTEAFF. The V and J genes are TRBV18 and TRBJ1-1; D unresolved. Germline CDR1 KGHSH, CDR2 LQKENI. The ends were cut back, 6 bases at V and 1 base at J, with 15 bases in the middle. The CDR3 is 15 amino acids.

This clonotype was seen ten or more times. This chain connects TRBV9 to TRBJ1-1; 7 bases map to TRBD1. The V gene's germline CDR1 is SGDLS and CDR2 YYNGEE. The junction had 6 bases not matched to a gene; V was cut back by 3 bases and J by 7 bases. CDR3 length equals 13 residues. CDR3 nucleotides: TGTGCCAGCAGCGCGGGACAGCCCGATGAAGCTTTCTTT. Translated, it gives CASSAGQPDEAFF.

The sample holds many counts of this clonotype. J is TRBJ1-2 and V is TRBV6-1; 7 nucleotides line up with TRBD1. Germline V gene data show CDR1 as MNHNS and CDR2 as SASEGT. CDR3 length: 16 amino acids. After removal of 4 bases from V and 8 bases from J, the junction contained 16 bases not matched to a gene. The CDR3 DNA sequence: TGTGCCAGCAGTGCGGACAGGTTGAATATGGTCGAGGGCTACACCTTC. The encoded protein is CASSADRLNMVEGYTF.

This clonotype has at least ten counts. The CDR3 nucleotides read TGTGCCAGCAGCGGAAGCGGGACCCGGCCCACCAATGAGCAGTTCTTC. The encoded protein is CASSGSGTRPTNEQFF. V usage is TRBV11-3 and J usage is TRBJ2-1; 7 positions agree with TRBD2. J lost 6 bases, V lost 5 bases, and 13 bases had no gene match. CDR3 length equals 16 residues. In germline, CDR1 is SGHNT, CDR2 YENEEA.

This clonotype was seen many times. This chain joins TRBV30 and TRBJ2-1, with 9 bases aligning to TRBD2. Germline V gene data show CDR1 as GTSNPN and CDR2 as SVGIG (reference sequence). The CDR3 sequence is 16 residues long. With 2 bases clipped from V and 5 bases from J, the junction kept 10 bases outside the gene matches. The CDR3 is CAWSLAGALVDNEQFF. The CDR3 DNA reads as TGTGCCTGGAGTTTAGCGGGAGCCTTAGTCGACAATGAGCAGTTCTTC.

Turning to this clonotype: At one end, the junction sequence differs from germline, possibly due to a read error. The rearrangement links TRBV24-1 to TRBJ2-1; TRBD2 matches at 9 bases. Germline V gene lookup returns CDR1 KGHDR and CDR2 SFDVKD. CDR3 size: 17 residues. The CDR3 bases are TGTGCCATCAGTGATCCTGCCGGCGGGAGGGCTGGCAATGAGCAGTTCTTC. This gives the protein CAISDPAGGRAGNEQFF.

The table lists this clonotype with a count of one. A read error is possible here, since a much larger clone lies one base away. The genes are TRBV4-1 and TRBJ2-1, with no clear D. Per germline, CDR1 MGHRA and CDR2 YSYEKL. There are 16 residues in the CDR3. The CDR3 loop reads CTSSSLTASLGNEQFF. CDR3 DNA: TGCACCAGCAGCTCGCTTACGGCTTCGTTAGGGAATGAGCAGTTCTTC.

This clonotype was picked up a small number of times. This chain connects TRBV5-1 to TRBJ2-2, with 7 bases lining up with TRBD2. Unmatched junction bases numbered 4, after V lost 1 base and J lost 4 bases. Germline lookup yields CDR1 SGHRS and CDR2 YFSETQ. This CDR3 contains 15 residues. The CDR3 DNA follows: TGCGCCAGCAGCTTGCTAGCGGAAGGCACCGGGGAGCTGTTTTTT. It translates to CASSLLAEGTGELFF.

The V call is TRBV7-8, the J call TRBJ2-2; 7 bases are a match to TRBD1. The CDR3 consists of 15 residues. Per germline, CDR1 SGHVS and CDR2 FQNEAQ. V lost 5 bases, J lost 2 bases, and 5 bases stayed unmatched. CDR3 sequence (DNA): TGTGCCAGCAGCGGGGGACAGTTTAACACCGGGGAGCTGTTTTTT. It codes for CASSGGQFNTGELFF.

This clonotype showed up just a few times. This chain connects TRBV7-9 to TRBJ1-1, with TRBD1 matching 8 bases. There are 15 residues in the CDR3. After removal of 5 bases from V and 0 bases from J, the junction contained 5 bases not matched to a gene. Germline values: CDR1 SEHNR, CDR2 FQNEAQ (reference sequence). CDR3 protein: CASSPRTGMNTEAFF. In DNA form, the CDR3 reads TGTGCCAGCAGCCCCCGGACAGGGATGAACACTGAAGCTTTCTTT.

The chain recombines TRBV6-1 with TRBJ2-5; D may be TRBD2 (6 bases). This CDR3 has 18 residues. V shed 10 bases and J shed 1 base, with 28 bases lying between them. Germline V gene lookup returns CDR1 MNHNS and CDR2 SASEGT. CDR3 in amino acids: CATSQPGSWGGPQETQYF. CDR3 DNA sequence: TGTGCCACATCTCAGCCGGGGAGTTGGGGAGGTCCCCAAGAGACCCAGTACTTC.

The table lists this clonotype with many counts. This chain connects TRBV28 to TRBJ2-3, with D unresolved. This CDR3 has 12 residues. Trimming shortened V by 6 bases and J by 6 bases, and 10 bases separated the two germline ends. CDR1 is MDHEN, CDR2 SYDVKM, per germline. CDR3 protein: CASSFRPDTQYF. The DNA for the CDR3 is TGTGCCAGCAGCTTCAGACCGGATACGCAGTATTTT.

The V call is TRBV19, the J call TRBJ2-1, with D possibly called TRBD1 or TRBD2 (5 bases each). This CDR3 contains 11 residues. V was trimmed by 8 bases and J by 10 bases, leaving 12 bases between them. The germline V gene has CDR1 LNHDA and CDR2 SQIVND (reference sequence). CDR3 sequence (DNA): TGTGCCAGTGGACTTGGGGCGGAGCAGTTCTTC. This translates into CASGLGAEQFF.

CDR3 amino acids: CASSFWYRDYANTGELFF. Written as DNA, the CDR3 is TGTGCCAGCAGCTTTTGGTACCGGGACTACGCGAACACCGGGGAGCTGTTTTTT. The rearrangement links TRBV5-4 to TRBJ2-2, with TRBD2 matching over 7 bases. The V segment lost 2 bases and the J segment 0 bases; nucleotides outside the gene matches: 10. The CDR3 is 18 amino acids. CDR1 and CDR2 from the germline V gene are SGHNT and YYREEE (reference sequence).